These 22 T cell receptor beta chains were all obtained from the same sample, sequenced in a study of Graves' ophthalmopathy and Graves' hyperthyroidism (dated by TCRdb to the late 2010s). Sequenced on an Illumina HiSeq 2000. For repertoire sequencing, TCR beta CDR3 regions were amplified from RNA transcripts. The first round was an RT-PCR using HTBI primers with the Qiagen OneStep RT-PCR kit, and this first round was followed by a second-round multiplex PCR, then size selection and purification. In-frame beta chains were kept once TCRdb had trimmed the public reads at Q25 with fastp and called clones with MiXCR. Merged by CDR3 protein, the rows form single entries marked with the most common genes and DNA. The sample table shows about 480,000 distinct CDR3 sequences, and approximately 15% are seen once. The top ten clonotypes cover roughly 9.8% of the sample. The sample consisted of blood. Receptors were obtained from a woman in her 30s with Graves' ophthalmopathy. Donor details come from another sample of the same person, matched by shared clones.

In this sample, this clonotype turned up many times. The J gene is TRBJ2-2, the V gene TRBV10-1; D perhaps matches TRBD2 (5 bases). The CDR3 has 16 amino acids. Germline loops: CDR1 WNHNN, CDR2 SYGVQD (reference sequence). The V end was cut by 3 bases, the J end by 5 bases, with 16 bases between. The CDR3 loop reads CASSDTSGMATGELFF. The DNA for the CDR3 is TGCGCCAGCAGTGATACGTCGGGAATGGCGACCGGGGAGCTGTTTTTT.

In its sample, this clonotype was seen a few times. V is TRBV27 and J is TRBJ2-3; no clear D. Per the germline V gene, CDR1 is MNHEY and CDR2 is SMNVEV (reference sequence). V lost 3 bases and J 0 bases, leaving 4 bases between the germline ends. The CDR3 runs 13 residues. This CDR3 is CASSFISTDTQYF. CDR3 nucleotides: TGTGCCAGCAGTTTTATTAGCACAGATACGCAGTATTTT.

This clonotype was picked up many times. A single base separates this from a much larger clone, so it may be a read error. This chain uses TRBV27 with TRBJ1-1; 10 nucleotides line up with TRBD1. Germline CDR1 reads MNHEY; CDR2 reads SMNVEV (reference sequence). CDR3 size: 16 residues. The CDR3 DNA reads TGTGCCAGCAGTTTTGGACAGGGGGTTCGGAACGCTGAAGCTTTCTTT. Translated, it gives CASSFGQGVRNAEAFF.

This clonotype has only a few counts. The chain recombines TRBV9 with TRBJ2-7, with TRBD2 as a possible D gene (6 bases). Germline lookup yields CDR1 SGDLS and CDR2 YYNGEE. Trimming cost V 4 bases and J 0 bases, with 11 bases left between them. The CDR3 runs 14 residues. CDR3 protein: CASSPGSNSYEQYF. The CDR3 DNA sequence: TGTGCCAGCAGCCCCGGGAGCAACTCCTACGAGCAGTACTTC.

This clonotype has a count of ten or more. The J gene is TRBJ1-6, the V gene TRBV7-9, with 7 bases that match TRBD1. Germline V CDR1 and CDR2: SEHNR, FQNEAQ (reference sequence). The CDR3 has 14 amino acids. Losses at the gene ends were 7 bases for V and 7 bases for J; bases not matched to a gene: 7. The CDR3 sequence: CASTPGQANSPLHF. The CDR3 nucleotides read TGTGCCAGCACCCCCGGACAGGCCAATTCACCCCTCCACTTT.

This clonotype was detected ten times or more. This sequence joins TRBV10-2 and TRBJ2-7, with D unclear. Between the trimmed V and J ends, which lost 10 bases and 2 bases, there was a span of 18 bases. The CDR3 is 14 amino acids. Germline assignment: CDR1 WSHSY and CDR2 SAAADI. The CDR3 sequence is CATQTRTTTYEQYF. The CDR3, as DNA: TGCGCCACTCAGACAAGGACGACAACCTACGAGCAGTACTTC.

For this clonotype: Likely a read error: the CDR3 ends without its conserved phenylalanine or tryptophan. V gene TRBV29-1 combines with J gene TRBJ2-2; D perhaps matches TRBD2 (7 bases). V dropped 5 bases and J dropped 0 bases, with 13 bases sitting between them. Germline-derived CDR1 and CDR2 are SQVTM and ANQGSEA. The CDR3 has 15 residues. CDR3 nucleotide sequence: TGCAGCGTTTGGGGGGGCGGGACGAACACCGGGGAGCTGTTTGTG. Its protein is CSVWGGGTNTGELFV.

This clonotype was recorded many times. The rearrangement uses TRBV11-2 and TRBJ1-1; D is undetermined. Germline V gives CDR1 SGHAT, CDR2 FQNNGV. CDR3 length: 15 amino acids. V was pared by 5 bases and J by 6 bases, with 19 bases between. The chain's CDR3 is CASSLINEGGPEAFF. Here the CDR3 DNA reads TGTGCCAGCAGCCTTATTAATGAGGGAGGACCTGAAGCTTTCTTT.

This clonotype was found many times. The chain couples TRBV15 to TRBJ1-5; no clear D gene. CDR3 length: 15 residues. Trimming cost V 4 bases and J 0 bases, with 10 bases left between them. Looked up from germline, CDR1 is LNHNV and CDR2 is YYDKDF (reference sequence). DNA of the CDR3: TGTGCCACCAGCAACAGTCGGGTTAGCAATCAGCCCCAGCATTTT. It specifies CATSNSRVSNQPQHF.

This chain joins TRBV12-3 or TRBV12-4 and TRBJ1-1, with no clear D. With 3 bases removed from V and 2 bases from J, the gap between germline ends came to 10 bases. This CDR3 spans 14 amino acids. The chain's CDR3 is CASSFGEINTEAFF. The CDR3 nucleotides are TGTGCCAGCAGTTTCGGGGAGATCAACACTGAAGCTTTCTTT.

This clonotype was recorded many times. The CDR3 DNA reads as TGCAGTGCTACAGGAATGGGGCCCAAATATAGCAATCAGCCCCAGCATTTT. Amino acid sequence: CSATGMGPKYSNQPQHF. This sequence joins TRBV20-1 and TRBJ1-5; D might be TRBD1 (5 bases). Germline assignment: CDR1 DFQATT and CDR2 SNEGSKA (reference sequence). The CDR3 loop spans 17 amino acids. The V end lost 4 bases, the J end lost 0 bases, and 19 bases lay between the germline ends.

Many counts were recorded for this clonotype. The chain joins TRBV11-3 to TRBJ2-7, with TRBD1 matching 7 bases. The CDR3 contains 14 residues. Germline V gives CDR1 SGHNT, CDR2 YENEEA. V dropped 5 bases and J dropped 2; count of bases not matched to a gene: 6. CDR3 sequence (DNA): TGTGCCAGCAGCCCTCCGACAGGGACCTACGAGCAGTACTTC. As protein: CASSPPTGTYEQYF.

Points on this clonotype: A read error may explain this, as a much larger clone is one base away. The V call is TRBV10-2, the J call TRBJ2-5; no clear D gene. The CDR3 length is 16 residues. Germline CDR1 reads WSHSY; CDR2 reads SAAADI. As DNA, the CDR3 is TGCGCCAGCCGTATTGGGTCGACGTGGGCACAAGCGACCCAGTACTTC. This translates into CASRIGSTWAQATQYF.

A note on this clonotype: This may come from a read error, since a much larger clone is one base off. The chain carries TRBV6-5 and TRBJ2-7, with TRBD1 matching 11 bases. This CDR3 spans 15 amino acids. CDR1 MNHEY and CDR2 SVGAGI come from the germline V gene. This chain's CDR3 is CASSYWDRGMDERYF. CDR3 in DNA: TGTGCCAGCAGTTACTGGGACAGGGGGATGGACGAGCGGTACTTC.

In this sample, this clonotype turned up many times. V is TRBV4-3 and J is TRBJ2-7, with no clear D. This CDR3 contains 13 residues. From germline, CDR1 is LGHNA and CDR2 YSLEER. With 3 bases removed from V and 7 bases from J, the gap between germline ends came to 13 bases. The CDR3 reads CASSQSGRHEQYF. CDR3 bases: TGCGCCAGCAGCCAGTCTGGGCGTCATGAGCAGTACTTC.

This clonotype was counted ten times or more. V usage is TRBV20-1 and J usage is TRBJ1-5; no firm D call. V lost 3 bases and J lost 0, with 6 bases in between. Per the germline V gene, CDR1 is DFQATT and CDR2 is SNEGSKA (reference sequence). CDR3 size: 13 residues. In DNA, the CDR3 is TGCAGTGCTAGGGCCAATAGCAATCAGCCCCAGCATTTT. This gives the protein CSARANSNQPQHF.

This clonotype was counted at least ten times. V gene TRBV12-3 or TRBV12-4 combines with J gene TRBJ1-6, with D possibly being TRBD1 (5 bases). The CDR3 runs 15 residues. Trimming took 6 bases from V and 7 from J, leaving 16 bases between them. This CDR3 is CASSPTWGMNSPLHF. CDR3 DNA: TGTGCCAGCAGCCCGACGTGGGGCATGAATTCACCCCTCCACTTT.

CDR3 sequence reads: CASSLSRGDYEQYF. For the CDR3, the DNA is TGTGCCAGCAGTTTAAGTAGGGGGGACTATGAGCAGTACTTC. The chain employs TRBV27 and TRBJ2-7; D possibly corresponds to TRBD2 (7 bases). CDR1 MNHEY and CDR2 SMNVEV come from the germline V gene (reference sequence). The CDR3 is made up of 14 amino acids. Trimming removed 2 bases from V and 7 bases from J, with 15 bases in between.

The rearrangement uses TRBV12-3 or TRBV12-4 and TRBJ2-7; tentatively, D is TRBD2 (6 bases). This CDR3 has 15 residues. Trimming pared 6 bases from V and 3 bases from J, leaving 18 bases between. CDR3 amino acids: CASSYAGTRGYEQYF. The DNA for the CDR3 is TGTGCCAGCAGCTACGCCGGGACGCGGGGCTACGAGCAGTACTTC.

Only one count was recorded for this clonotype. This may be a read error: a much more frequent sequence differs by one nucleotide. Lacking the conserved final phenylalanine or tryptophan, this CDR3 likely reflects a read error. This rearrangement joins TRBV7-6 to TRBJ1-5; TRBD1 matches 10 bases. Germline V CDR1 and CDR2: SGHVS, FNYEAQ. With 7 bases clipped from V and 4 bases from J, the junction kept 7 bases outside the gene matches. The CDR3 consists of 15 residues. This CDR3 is CASTQGQGGNQPQHV. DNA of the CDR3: TGTGCCAGCACCCAAGGACAGGGGGGGAATCAGCCCCAGCATGTT.

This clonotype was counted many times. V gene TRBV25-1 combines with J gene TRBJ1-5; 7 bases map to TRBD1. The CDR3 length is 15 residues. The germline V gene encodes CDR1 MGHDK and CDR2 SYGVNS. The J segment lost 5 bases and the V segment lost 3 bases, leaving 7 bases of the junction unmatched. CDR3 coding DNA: TGTGCCAGCAGTGACTCCACAGGGGTTGATCAGCCCCAGCATTTT. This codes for CASSDSTGVDQPQHF. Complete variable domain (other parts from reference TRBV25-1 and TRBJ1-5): EADIYQTPRYLVIGTGKKITLECSQTMGHDKMYWYQQDPGMELHLIHYSYGVNSTEKGDLSSESTVSRIRTEHFPLTLESARPSHTSQYLCASSDSTGVDQPQHFGDGTRLSIL.

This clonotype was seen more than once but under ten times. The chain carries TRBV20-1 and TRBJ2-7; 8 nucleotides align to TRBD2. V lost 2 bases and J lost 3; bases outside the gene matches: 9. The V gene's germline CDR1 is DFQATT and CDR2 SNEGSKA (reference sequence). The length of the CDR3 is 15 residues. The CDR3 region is CSARPRGSGDYEQYF. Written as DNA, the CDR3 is TGCAGTGCTAGACCCCGGGGTAGCGGGGACTACGAGCAGTACTTC.